This T cell receptor beta chain was sequenced in a study of spatial heterogeneity in lung cancer. Whole-study results and caveats: Higher tumor mutation counts went along with higher counts of expanded intratumoral alpha and beta TCRs.

Indicated time point: sample taken at primary tumor resection. This clonotype was recorded a few times. Its antigen remains unknown. Germline V gene sequence: CDR1 SGHTA, CDR2 FQGNSA. The CDR3 is 16 residues long. Unmatched junction bases numbered 8, after V lost 5 bases and J lost 1 base. In TCRdb, the 5' RACE reads were re-called with MiXCR into one record per CDR3 protein. The data show 18,000 or so distinct CDR3 sequences, around 6% seen once. The sample was lung tumor tissue, taken at surgery. This receptor was obtained from a female donor with early-stage non-small cell lung cancer. The V call is TRBV7-2, the J call TRBJ2-7, with 10 bases matching TRBD1. CDR3 sequence: CASSNRQGAPSYEQYF. The CDR3, as DNA: TGTGCCAGCAGCAACCGACAGGGGGCCCCGTCCTACGAGCAGTACTTC.